This TCR beta chain is from a study of blood T cell repertoires in COVID-19. Study-wide background: Researchers got acute and convalescent COVID-19 samples from the United States, Italy and Spain. The analysed material was cDNA or gDNA that came from T cells, B-cell-depleted T cells, or PBMCs.

The CDR3 is 14 residues long. Germline values: CDR1 MNHEY, CDR2 SVGAGI. V trimming: 6 bases; J trimming: 8 bases; junction bases outside the gene matches: 12. As handled by the study authors: Scientists estimated how many nucleated cells there were by amplifying reference gene primers. The data were produced by immunoSEQ multiplex PCR, yet TCRdb's version contains in-frame clones alone and is incomplete. For V, J and clone size, that table is used; D and trimming come from the DNA. This table has more than 250,000 clones, roughly nine tenths appearing once. Sequences were obtained from peripheral blood. This receptor was identified in a man between 18 and 35 years old with active or convalescent COVID-19. The V gene is TRBV6-5, the J gene TRBJ1-2; 7 bases align to TRBD1. The CDR3, as DNA: TGTGCCAGCAGCGATATGATAGGGGGCTGGGGCTACACCTTC. Translating it yields CASSDMIGGWGYTF.